This T cell receptor (beta chain) was identified in a study of blood T cell repertoires in COVID-19. The ends lost 11 bases at V and 4 bases at J; junction bases unmatched: 8. CDR3 length: 12 residues. From germline, CDR1 is SNHLY and CDR2 FYNNEI. Per the original data handling: From reference gene primer amplification, estimates of nucleated cell counts were derived. Sequencing used immunoSEQ multiplex PCR; TCRdb keeps in-frame clones, though not all of them. That table supplies the V and J calls and clone size; D and trimming were determined from the DNA. The sample has approximately 230,000 clones; about nine tenths are singletons.

J is TRBJ2-7 and V is TRBV2; 7 bases map to TRBD2. Sequencing was performed on PBMCs or T cells enriched from blood (not recorded which). This receptor was identified in a woman in her 30s with acute COVID-19. CDR3 sequence (DNA): TGTGCCGTACAGCGGGACCGGTACGAGCAGTACTTC. Amino acid sequence: CAVQRDRYEQYF.